These 2 T cell receptor beta chains originate from one sample sequenced in a study of blood T cell repertoires in COVID-19. Clones were read by immunoSEQ multiplex PCR, and TCRdb kept only the in-frame ones, dropping some. The sample records about 210,000 clones, approximately 88% being singletons. The sequencing input was PBMCs or T cells enriched from blood (not recorded which). The receptors were sampled from a man younger than 35 with acute COVID-19.

The J gene is TRBJ2-1, the V gene TRBV5-1; 8 bases fit TRBD2. There are 15 residues in the CDR3. V dropped 5 bases and J dropped 4; count of bases not matched to a gene: 8. The germline gives CDR1 SGHRS, CDR2 YFSETQ. CDR3 in amino acids: CASRLAGSRYNEQFF. In nucleotides, the CDR3 is TGCGCCAGCAGATTAGCGGGGAGCCGATACAATGAGCAGTTCTTC.

The chain is built from TRBV5-1 and TRBJ2-7; 7 bases are a match to TRBD1. The CDR3 contains 15 residues. The V and J ends lost 4 bases and 0 bases, in that order; junction bases with no gene match: 7. Germline-derived CDR1 and CDR2 are SGHRS and YFSETQ. CDR3 sequence (DNA): TGCGCCAGCAGCCTCCAGGACAGGCCCTCCTACGAGCAGTACTTC. It yields the protein CASSLQDRPSYEQYF.